Included here is one T cell receptor (beta chain) sequence, with context. Its target is unknown. Using immunoSEQ multiplex PCR, the repertoire was profiled, and TCRdb retains in-frame clones only, with some absent. Altogether 50,000 or so clones are present, approximately 90% being singletons, with the ten largest covering roughly 2.4%. This sample is drawn from a study of a mutant IDH1 vaccine in newly diagnosed glioma. The study's findings and limits: Alterations occurring in top peripheral T cell clonotypes seemed unrelated to pseudoprogression.

This CDR3 contains 19 residues. Germline V gives CDR1 MNHEY, CDR2 SMNVEV (reference sequence). V dropped 5 bases and J dropped 0 bases, with 25 bases sitting between them. The sample's time point: baseline, week 1 (first vaccination visit). Treatment indicated: pre-vaccination baseline after standard-of-care therapy. Astrocytomas found in donors were new, WHO grade 3 or 4, IDH1-mutant and ATRX-lost. The sequence derives from a man in his forties with glioma. The starting material was PBMCs, obtained from a glioma patient treated with radiotherapy, temozolomide or both. The chain combines TRBV27 with TRBJ1-2; possibly TRBD1 for D (5 bases). The CDR3 loop is CASSPEVVQPGPPNYGYTF. CDR3 sequence (DNA): TGTGCCAGCAGTCCCGAGGTGGTCCAGCCGGGGCCCCCTAACTATGGCTACACCTTC.